This T cell receptor (beta chain) emerged from a study of control samples from healthy donors and cancer patients. Germline V gene sequence: CDR1 MNHEY, CDR2 SVGAGI. V lost 6 bases, J lost 6 bases, and 4 bases stayed unmatched. The CDR3 has 13 residues. The method was immunoSEQ multiplex PCR; TCRdb's version includes in-frame clones alone and lacks a portion of them. The profile shows about 250,000 clones, around 79% of them singletons. The rearrangement uses TRBV6-5 and TRBJ2-2, with TRBD1 matching over 7 bases. This TCR came from a woman aged 60-70 years with lung cancer. Sequencing was done on a sample of PBMCs. For the CDR3, the DNA is TGTGCCAGCAGCCTAGGACAGGCCGGGGAGCTGTTTTTT. Translated, it gives CASSLGQAGELFF.